This T cell receptor (beta chain) was retrieved from a study of blood T cell repertoires in COVID-19. Study at large: PBMCs, B-cell-depleted T cells, or T cells provided the cDNA or gDNA that made up the material.

The protocol was immunoSEQ multiplex PCR, while the TCRdb copy is restricted to in-frame clones and leaves out a portion. The data show under 300,000 clones, about nine tenths seen once. Those enrolled in Seattle joined during active infection and were followed longitudinally afterward. The CDR3 has 12 residues. Between the trimmed V and J ends, which lost 5 bases and 6 bases, there was a span of 8 bases. This TCR came from a woman between 25 and 40 years old with COVID-19, enrolled during active disease. J is TRBJ2-1 and V is TRBV12-3 or TRBV12-4; D not resolved. Sample: peripheral blood. CDR3 sequence reads: CASSPSGNEQFF. The CDR3, as DNA: TGTGCCAGCAGTCCCTCCGGCAATGAGCAGTTCTTC.